This T cell receptor (beta chain) emerged from a study of technical replicates of blood from several donors. Method: immunoSEQ multiplex PCR; TCRdb's copy keeps in-frame clones and lacks some. The sample holds 85,000 to 100,000 clones, about 94% seen once. The CDR3 totals 13 residues. From germline, CDR1 is SGHRS and CDR2 YFSETQ. Between the trimmed V and J ends, which lost 0 bases and 7 bases, there was a span of 7 bases. This receptor was taken from a human donor in good health. The sequenced sample consisted of T cells isolated from PBMCs. V and J are TRBV5-1 and TRBJ1-4; the D is unclear. The CDR3 spells CASSLEPSEKLFF. For the CDR3, the DNA is TGCGCCAGCAGCTTGGAGCCAAGTGAAAAACTGTTTTTT.